This record covers a single T cell receptor beta chain. Its antigen remains unidentified. Time point here: peripheral blood 6 weeks after treatment start. Patients had locally advanced or metastatic urothelial carcinoma. Germline V gives CDR1 MNHNS, CDR2 SASEGT. Trimming took 6 bases from V and 1 from J, leaving 12 bases between them. The CDR3 covers 14 residues. The sample originates from a study of PD-L1 blockade in urothelial cancer. Study-wide background: Males with bladder-origin urothelial cancer made up about 85% of the roughly 29 patients. Timepoints chosen for blood analysis were 3 weeks (second dose) and 6 weeks after treatment start. The study, taken as a whole, reports: Patients who had durable benefit saw their tumor-associated blood clones expand more at 3 weeks.

TCRdb keeps only in-frame clones here, not all; method: immunoSEQ multiplex PCR. The data show about 29,000 clones, approximately 80% seen once. The rearrangement uses TRBV6-1 and TRBJ2-5; D is undetermined. The sequences come from PBMCs, collected around atezolizumab (anti-PD-L1) treatment. This sequence originates from an older man with urothelial cancer. DNA for the CDR3: TGTGCCAGCAGCCTCCGTAGAGGCCAAGAGACCCAGTACTTC. This gives the protein CASSLRRGQETQYF.